This T cell receptor (beta chain) emerged from a study of PD-1 blockade in classical Hodgkin lymphoma. Study results and caveats: Exclusion removed patients who began nivolumab under 1 year after ASCT. Reports indicated that newly diagnosed patients had lower baseline TCR diversity than healthy donors did. The causes of the repertoire differences, possibly disease activity or prior therapy, remain undefined.

Concerning this clone: Its target is not known.

Assay: immunoSEQ multiplex PCR; the TCRdb copy retains only in-frame clones and omits some. This sample has around 25,000 clones, with about 72% found just once. Sample time point: cycle 4 day 1 (C4D1), after less than seven weeks of nivolumab. Every patient experienced relapse after autologous stem cell transplantation, and brentuximab vedotin exposure varied. This CDR3 contains 13 residues. V dropped 4 bases and J dropped 0 bases, with 6 bases sitting between them. Germline V gives CDR1 SEHNR, CDR2 FQNEAQ (reference sequence). The receptor was isolated from a human donor with classical Hodgkin lymphoma. V is TRBV7-9 and J is TRBJ1-1, with no clear D. Sequences were derived from peripheral blood mononuclear cells (PBMCs), sampled before the fourth cycle of nivolumab. The CDR3 loop reads CASSSIMNTEAFF. The CDR3 DNA reads as TGTGCCAGCAGCTCAATAATGAACACTGAAGCTTTCTTT.